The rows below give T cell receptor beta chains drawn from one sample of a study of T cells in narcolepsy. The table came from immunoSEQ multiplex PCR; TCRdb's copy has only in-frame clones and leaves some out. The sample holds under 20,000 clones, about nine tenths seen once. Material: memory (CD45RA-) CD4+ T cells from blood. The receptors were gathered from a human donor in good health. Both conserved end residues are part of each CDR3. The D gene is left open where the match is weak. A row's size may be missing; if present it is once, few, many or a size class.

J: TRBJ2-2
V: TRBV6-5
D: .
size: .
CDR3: CASEGRMNTGELFF
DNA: TGTGCCTCCGAAGGACGCATGAACACCGGGGAGCTGTTTTTT

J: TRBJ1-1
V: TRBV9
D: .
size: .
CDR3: CASSVDLRATEAFF
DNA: TGTGCCAGCAGCGTAGATCTCAGGGCCACTGAAGCTTTCTTT

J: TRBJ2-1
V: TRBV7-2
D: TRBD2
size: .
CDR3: CASSLVRGGNEQFF
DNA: TGTGCCAGCAGCTTAGTACGGGGGGGCAATGAGCAGTTCTTC

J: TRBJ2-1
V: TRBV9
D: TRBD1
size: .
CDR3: CASSVGDSYSYNEQFF
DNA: TGTGCCAGCAGCGTAGGGGACAGCTACTCCTACAATGAGCAGTTCTTC

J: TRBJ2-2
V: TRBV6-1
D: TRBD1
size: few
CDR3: CASKALQGGSGELFF
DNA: TGTGCCAGCAAAGCTTTACAGGGGGGCTCCGGGGAGCTGTTTTTT

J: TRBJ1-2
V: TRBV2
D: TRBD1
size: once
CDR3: CASSPTGEDGYTF
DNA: TGTGCCAGCAGCCCCACAGGGGAAGATGGCTACACCTTC

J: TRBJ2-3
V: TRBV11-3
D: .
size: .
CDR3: CASSPGSRPAVF
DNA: TGTGCCAGCAGCCCCGGGAGCCGACCGGCGGTCTTT

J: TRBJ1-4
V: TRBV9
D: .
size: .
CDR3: CASSVDPGDEKLFF
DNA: TGTGCCAGCAGCGTCGACCCCGGGGACGAAAAACTGTTTTTT

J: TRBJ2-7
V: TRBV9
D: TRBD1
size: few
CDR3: CASSARDRDYEQYF
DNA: TGTGCCAGCAGCGCCAGGGACAGGGACTACGAGCAGTACTTC

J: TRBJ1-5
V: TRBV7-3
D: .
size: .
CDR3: CASSPNLGQNNQPQHF
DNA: TGTGCCAGCAGCCCCAATCTCGGACAGAACAATCAGCCCCAGCATTTT

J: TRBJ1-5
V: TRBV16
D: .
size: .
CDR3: CASSQGQPTGEQPQHF
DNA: TGTGCCAGCAGCCAGGGTCAACCTACAGGCGAACAGCCCCAGCATTTT

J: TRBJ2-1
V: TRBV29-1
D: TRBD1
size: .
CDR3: CSVEVTGEGSSYNEQFF
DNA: TGCAGCGTTGAGGTAACAGGGGAAGGGAGCTCCTACAATGAGCAGTTCTTC

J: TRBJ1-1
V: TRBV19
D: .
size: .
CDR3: CASRGRPNTEAFF
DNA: TGTGCCAGTAGAGGGCGGCCGAACACTGAAGCTTTCTTT

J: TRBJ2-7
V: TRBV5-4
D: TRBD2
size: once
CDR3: CASSLGPGTSGRGEQYF
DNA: TGTGCCAGCAGCTTGGGGCCTGGGACTAGCGGGAGAGGCGAGCAGTACTTC

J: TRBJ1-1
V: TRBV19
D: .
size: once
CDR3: CASMAGGFEAFF
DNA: TGTGCCAGTATGGCCGGGGGATTTGAAGCTTTCTTT

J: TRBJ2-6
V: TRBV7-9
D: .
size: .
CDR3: CASEGGSGANVLTF
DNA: TGTGCCAGCGAAGGAGGGTCTGGGGCCAACGTCCTGACTTTC

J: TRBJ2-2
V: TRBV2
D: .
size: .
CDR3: CASNPQVTAFTGELFF
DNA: TGTGCCAGCAACCCTCAAGTGACAGCCTTCACCGGGGAGCTGTTTTTT

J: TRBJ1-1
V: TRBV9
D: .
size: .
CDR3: CASSVGFGGEAFF
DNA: TGTGCCAGCAGCGTAGGGTTTGGGGGTGAAGCTTTCTTT

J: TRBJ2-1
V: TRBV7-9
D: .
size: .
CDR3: CASSRGDRYNEQFF
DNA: TGTGCCAGCAGCCGGGGCGATCGGTACAATGAGCAGTTCTTC

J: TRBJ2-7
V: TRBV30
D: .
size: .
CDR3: CAWSVNRVYEQYF
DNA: TGTGCCTGGAGTGTGAACAGGGTATACGAGCAGTACTTC

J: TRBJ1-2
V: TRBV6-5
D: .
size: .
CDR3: CASSDPPSGYTF
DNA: TGTGCCAGCAGCGACCCTCCTTCCGGCTACACCTTC

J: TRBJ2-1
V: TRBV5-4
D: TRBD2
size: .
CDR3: CASSLASGREGRRFNEQFF
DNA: TGTGCCAGCAGCTTGGCATCTGGGCGGGAGGGCCGAAGGTTCAATGAGCAGTTCTTC

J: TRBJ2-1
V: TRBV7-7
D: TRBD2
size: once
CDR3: CASSPLAGGSNNEQFF
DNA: TGTGCTAGCAGCCCGCTAGCGGGAGGGTCCAACAATGAGCAGTTCTTC